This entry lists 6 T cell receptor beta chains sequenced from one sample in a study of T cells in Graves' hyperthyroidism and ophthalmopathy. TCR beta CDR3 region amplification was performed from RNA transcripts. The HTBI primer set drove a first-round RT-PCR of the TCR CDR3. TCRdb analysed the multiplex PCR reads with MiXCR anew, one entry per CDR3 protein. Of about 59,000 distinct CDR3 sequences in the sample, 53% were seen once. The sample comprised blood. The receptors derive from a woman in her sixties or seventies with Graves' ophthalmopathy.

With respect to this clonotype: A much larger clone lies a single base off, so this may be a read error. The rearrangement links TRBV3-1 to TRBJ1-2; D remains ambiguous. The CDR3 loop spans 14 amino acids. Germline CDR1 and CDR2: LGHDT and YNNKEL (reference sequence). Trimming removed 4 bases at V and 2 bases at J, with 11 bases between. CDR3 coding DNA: TGTGCCAGCAGCCCGCGGGTGGCCAACTATGGCTACACCTTC. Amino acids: CASSPRVANYGYTF.

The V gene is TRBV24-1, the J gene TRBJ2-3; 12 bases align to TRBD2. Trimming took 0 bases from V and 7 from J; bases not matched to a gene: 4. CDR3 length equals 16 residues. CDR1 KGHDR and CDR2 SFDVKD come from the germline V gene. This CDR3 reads CATSDLGLAGGNTQYF. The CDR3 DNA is TGTGCCACCAGTGATTTGGGGCTAGCGGGAGGGAATACGCAGTATTTT.

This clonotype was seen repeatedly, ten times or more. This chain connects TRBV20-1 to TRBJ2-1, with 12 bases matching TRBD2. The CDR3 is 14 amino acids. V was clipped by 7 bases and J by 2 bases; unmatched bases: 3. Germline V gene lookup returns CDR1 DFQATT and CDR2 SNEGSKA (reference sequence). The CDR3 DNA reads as TGCAGTGTAGCTAGCGGGGGGGCCTACAATGAGCAGTTCTTC. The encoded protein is CSVASGGAYNEQFF.

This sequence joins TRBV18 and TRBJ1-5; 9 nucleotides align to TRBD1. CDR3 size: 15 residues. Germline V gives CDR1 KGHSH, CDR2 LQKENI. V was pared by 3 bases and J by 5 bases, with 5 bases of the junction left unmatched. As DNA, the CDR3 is TGTGCCAGCTCACCGACAGGGGGAGCTGATCAGCCCCAGCATTTT. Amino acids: CASSPTGGADQPQHF.

The CDR3 loop is CASRDQTTGANQETQYF. The DNA for the CDR3 is TGTGCCAGCAGGGATCAAACGACAGGGGCCAACCAAGAGACCCAGTACTTC. This chain connects TRBV6-1 to TRBJ2-5; 8 bases are shared with TRBD1. From germline, CDR1 is MNHNS and CDR2 SASEGT. This CDR3 has 17 residues. With 6 bases clipped from V and 0 bases from J, the junction kept 12 bases outside the gene matches.

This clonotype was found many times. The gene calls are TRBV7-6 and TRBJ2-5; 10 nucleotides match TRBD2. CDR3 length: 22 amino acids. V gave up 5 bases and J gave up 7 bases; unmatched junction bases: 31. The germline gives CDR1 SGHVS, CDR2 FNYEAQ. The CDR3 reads CASSATILTSGENFAVLGTQYF. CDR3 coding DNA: TGTGCCAGCAGCGCCACGATCCTAACTAGCGGGGAGAACTTTGCTGTGTTGGGGACCCAGTACTTC.